Below are 8 T cell receptor beta chains sequenced from a single sample in a study of blood T cells in healthy people across ages. A J-beta primer mix and a sample-barcoded 5' primer were used in a second PCR of about 7 to 12 cycles. One entry per CDR3 protein results from TCRdb running MiXCR on the 5' RACE reads. Of some 790,000 distinct CDR3 sequences in the sample, 29% are singletons; the top ten hold approximately 15%. Sequencing was performed on blood. The receptors here all came from a woman aged 80 or over in good health.

As regards this clonotype: A clone one base away is much larger, so this may be a read error. The chain combines TRBV25-1 with TRBJ2-3, with 10 bases that match TRBD2. V was pared by 8 bases and J by 2 bases, with 13 bases of the junction left unmatched. The germline V gene has CDR1 MGHDK and CDR2 SYGVNS. The CDR3 spans 17 residues. The DNA for the CDR3 is TGTGCCAGCCCGAGTCCCACTAGCGGGGCCTCCACAGATACGCAGTATTTT. Translation gives CASPSPTSGASTDTQYF. Using reference TRBV25-1 and TRBJ2-3 for the parts outside the CDR3, the full variable domain is EADIYQTPRYLVIGTGKKITLECSQTMGHDKMYWYQQDPGMELHLIHYSYGVNSTEKGDLSSESTVSRIRTEHFPLTLESARPSHTSQYLCASPSPTSGASTDTQYFGPGTRLTVL.

V is TRBV5-1 and J is TRBJ2-1, with 9 nucleotides matching TRBD2. Germline assignment: CDR1 SGHRS and CDR2 YFSETQ. The CDR3 has 16 residues. Trimming took 0 bases from V and 5 from J; bases not matched to a gene: 6. This chain's CDR3 is CASSLGPSGTNNEQFF. Written as DNA, the CDR3 is TGCGCCAGCAGCTTGGGCCCTAGCGGGACCAACAATGAGCAGTTCTTC.

The rearrangement links TRBV19 to TRBJ2-1, with TRBD1 identical over 10 bases. Per the germline V gene, CDR1 is LNHDA and CDR2 is SQIVND (reference sequence). With 4 bases clipped from V and 9 bases from J, the junction kept 6 bases outside the gene matches. The CDR3 runs 14 residues. This chain's CDR3 is CASSRDRGSSEQFF. CDR3 DNA sequence: TGTGCCAGTAGTAGGGACAGGGGTTCGAGTGAGCAGTTCTTC.

This clonotype was seen at least ten times. The chain's CDR3 is CASSSGGSNYGYTF. The CDR3 DNA reads TGTGCCAGCAGTTCAGGGGGCTCAAACTATGGCTACACCTTC. V and J are TRBV6-6 and TRBJ1-2; 8 bases align to TRBD1. CDR1 is MNHNY and CDR2 is SVGAGI in the germline V gene (reference sequence). This CDR3 has 14 amino acids. The junction had 3 bases not matched to a gene; V was cut back by 4 bases and J by 2 bases.

This clonotype was counted many times. This chain links TRBV12-3 or TRBV12-4 with TRBJ1-5; 7 bases map to TRBD1. There are 16 residues in the CDR3. The V and J ends lost 3 bases and 6 bases, in that order; junction bases with no gene match: 11. Here the CDR3 reads CASSFFQTGKGQPQHF. The CDR3 DNA sequence: TGTGCCAGCAGTTTCTTTCAGACAGGGAAGGGTCAGCCCCAGCATTTT.

The CDR3 spells CASSKQGVSYEQYF. In DNA form, the CDR3 reads TGTGCCAGCAGCAAACAGGGAGTATCCTACGAGCAGTACTTC. The gene calls are TRBV7-9 and TRBJ2-7; perhaps TRBD1 as D (6 bases). Germline-derived CDR1 and CDR2 are SEHNR and FQNEAQ (reference sequence). The CDR3 totals 14 residues. V lost 5 bases and J lost 1, with 12 bases in between.

In this sample, this clonotype turned up a few times. This sequence joins TRBV27 and TRBJ2-1; TRBD2 is a possible D gene (6 bases). CDR1 MNHEY and CDR2 SMNVEV come from the germline V gene (reference sequence). The CDR3 has 14 amino acids. The V gene lost 5 bases and the J gene lost 8 bases, with 16 bases spanning the gap. The CDR3 DNA is TGTGCCAGCAGTCCGCAAGGGAGGAGCGATGAGCAGTTCTTC. It encodes CASSPQGRSDEQFF.

This clonotype was observed many times. The chain is built from TRBV6-5 and TRBJ2-7; D unresolved. V was pared by 4 bases and J by 4 bases, with 14 bases between. Per germline, CDR1 MNHEY and CDR2 SVGAGI. The CDR3 loop spans 14 amino acids. CDR3 DNA: TGTGCCAGCAGTTCTCGGAACTCCGAATACGAGCAGTACTTC. Residues: CASSSRNSEYEQYF.